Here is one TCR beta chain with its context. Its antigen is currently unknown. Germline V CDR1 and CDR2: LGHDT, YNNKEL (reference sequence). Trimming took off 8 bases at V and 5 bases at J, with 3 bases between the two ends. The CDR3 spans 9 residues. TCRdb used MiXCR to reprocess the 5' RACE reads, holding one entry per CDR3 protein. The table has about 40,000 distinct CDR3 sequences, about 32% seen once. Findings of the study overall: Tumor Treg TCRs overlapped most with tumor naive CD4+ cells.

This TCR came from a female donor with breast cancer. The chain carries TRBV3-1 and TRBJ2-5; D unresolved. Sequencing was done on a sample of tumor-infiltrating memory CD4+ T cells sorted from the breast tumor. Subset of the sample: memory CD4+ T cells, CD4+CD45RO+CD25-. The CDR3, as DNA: TGTGCCAGCGGGGAGACCCAGTACTTC. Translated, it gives CASGETQYF.